The table lists the clone carrying this T cell receptor beta chain with a count of one. The antigen is unknown. Germline is not matched at one junction end, which may reflect a read error. Three rounds of nested PCR, following a modified ARM-PCR protocol, produced the TCRbeta library. Using its own MiXCR run on the multiplex PCR reads, TCRdb lists one record per CDR3 protein. The repertoire holds 60,000 to 85,000 distinct CDR3 sequences, approximately 73% seen once, with roughly 27% in the top ten. This sample stems from a study of tumor and adjacent non-tumor tissue in lung cancer. General study points: In normal lung, the top 100 clones were significantly more dominant than in tumor.

CDR3 length: 16 residues. RNA was extracted from bulk tissue without any cell sorting. Sequencing input: lung tumor tissue. The receptor was derived from a man aged 55 to 70 with non-small cell lung cancer. The rearrangement links TRBV6-7 to TRBJ2-3; 10 bases are shared with TRBD2. TRBV6-7 is treated as an ORF (open reading frame) with a function not yet certain. The CDR3 DNA follows: TGTACCAGCAGTTATACGAGCGGGAGGGCTGCAGATATGCAGTATTTT. Its protein product is CTSSYTSGRAADMQYF.